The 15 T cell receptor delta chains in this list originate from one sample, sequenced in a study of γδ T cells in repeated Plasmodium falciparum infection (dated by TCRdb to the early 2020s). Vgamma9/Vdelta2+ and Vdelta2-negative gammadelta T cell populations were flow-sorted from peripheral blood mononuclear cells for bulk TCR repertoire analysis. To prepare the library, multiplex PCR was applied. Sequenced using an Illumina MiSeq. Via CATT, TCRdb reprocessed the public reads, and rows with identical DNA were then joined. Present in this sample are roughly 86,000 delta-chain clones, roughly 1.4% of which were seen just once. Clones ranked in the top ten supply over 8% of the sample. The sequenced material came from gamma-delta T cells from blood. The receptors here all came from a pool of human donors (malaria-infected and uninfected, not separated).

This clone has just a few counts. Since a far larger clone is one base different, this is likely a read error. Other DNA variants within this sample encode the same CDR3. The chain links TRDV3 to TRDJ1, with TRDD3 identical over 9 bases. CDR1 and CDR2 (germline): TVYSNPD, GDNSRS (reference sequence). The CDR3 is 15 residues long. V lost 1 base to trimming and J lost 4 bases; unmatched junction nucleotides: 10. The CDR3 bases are TGTGCCTTTACCCGTCTAGGTGGGGGATACGATAAACTCATCTTT. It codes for CAFTRLGGGYDKLIF.

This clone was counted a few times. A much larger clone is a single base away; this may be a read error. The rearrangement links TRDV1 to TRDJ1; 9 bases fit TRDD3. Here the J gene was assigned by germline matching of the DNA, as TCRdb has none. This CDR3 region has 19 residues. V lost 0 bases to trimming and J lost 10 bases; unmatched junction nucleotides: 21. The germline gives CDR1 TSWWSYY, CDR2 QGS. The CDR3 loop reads CALGELPTEYWGTRSPLIF. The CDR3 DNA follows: TGTGCTCTTGGGGAACTTCCTACGGAGTACTGGGGGACACGCTCACCACTCATCTTT.

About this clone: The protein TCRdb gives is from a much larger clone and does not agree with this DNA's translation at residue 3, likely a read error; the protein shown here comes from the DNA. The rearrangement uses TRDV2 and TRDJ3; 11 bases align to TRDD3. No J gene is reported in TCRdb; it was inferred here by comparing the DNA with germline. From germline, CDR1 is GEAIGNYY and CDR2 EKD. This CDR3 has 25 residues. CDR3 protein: CAYDTSPSGLGDKATYSWDTRQMFF. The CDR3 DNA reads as TGTGCCTATGACACATCGCCTAGTGGACTGGGGGATAAGGCCACCTACTCCTGGGACACCCGACAGATGTTTTTC.

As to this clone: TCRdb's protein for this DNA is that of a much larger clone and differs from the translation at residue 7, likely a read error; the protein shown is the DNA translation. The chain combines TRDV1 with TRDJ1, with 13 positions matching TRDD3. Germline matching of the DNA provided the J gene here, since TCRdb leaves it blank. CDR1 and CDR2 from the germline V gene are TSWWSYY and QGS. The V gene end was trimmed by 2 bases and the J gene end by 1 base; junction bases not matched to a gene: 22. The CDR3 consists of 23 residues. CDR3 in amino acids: CALGEWAVLPGTGGYGSTDKLIF. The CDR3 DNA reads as TGTGCTCTTGGGGAATGGGCTGTCCTACCCGGTACTGGGGGATACGGGTCCACCGATAAACTCATCTTT.

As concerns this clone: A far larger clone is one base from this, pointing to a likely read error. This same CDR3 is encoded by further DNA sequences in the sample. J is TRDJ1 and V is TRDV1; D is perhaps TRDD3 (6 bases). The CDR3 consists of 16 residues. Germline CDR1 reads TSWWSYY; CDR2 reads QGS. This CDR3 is CALGGPQPRTGRGLIF. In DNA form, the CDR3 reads TGTGCCCTTGGGGGGCCACAACCACGGACTGGGAGGGGGCTCATCTTT.

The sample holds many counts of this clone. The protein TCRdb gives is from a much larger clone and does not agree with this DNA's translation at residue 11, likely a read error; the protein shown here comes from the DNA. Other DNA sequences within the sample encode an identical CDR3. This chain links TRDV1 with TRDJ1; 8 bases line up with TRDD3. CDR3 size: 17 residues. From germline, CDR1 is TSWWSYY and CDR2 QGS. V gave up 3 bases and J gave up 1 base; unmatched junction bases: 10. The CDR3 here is CALGEPTVGDGTDKLIF. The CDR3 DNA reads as TGTGCTCTTGGGGAGCCTACGGTGGGGGATGGCACCGATAAACTCATCTTT.

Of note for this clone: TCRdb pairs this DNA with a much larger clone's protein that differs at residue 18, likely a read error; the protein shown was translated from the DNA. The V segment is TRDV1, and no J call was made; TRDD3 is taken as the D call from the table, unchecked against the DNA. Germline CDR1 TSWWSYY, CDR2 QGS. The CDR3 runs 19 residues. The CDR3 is CALGESLFLWGIETDKLTF. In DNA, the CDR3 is TGTGCTCTTGGGGAGTCCCTATTCCTCTGGGGGATTGAGACCGATAAACTCACCTTT.

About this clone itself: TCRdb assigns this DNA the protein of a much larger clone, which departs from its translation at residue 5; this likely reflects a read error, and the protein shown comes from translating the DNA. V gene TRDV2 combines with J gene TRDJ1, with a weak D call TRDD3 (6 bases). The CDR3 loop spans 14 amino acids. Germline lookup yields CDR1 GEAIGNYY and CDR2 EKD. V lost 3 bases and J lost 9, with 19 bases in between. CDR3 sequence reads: CACDALGVNEELIF. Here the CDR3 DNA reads TGTGCCTGTGACGCCTTGGGGGTCAACGAGGAACTCATCTTT.

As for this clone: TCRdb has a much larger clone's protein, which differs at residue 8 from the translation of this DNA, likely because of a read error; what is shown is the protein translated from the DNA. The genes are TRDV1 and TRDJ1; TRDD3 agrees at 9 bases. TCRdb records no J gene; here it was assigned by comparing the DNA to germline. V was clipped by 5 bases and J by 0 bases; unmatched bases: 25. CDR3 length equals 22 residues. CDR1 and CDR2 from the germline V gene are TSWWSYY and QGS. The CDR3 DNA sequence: TGTGCTCTTGGGAAGGAGACGAGCTTCCTTCTACTGGGGGACGATTACACCGATAAACTCATCTTT. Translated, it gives CALGKETSFLLLGDDYTDKLIF.

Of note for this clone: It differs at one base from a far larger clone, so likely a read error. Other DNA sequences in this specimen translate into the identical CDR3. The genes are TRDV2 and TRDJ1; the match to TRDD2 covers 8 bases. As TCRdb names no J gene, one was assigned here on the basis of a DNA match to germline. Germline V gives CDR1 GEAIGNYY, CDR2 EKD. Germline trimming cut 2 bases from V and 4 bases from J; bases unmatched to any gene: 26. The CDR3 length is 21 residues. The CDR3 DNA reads TGTGCCTGTGACAAGCTTCCTACGACAGGGGTCCCCCGCGATAAAGACGATAAACTCATCTTT. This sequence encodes CACDKLPTTGVPRDKDDKLIF.

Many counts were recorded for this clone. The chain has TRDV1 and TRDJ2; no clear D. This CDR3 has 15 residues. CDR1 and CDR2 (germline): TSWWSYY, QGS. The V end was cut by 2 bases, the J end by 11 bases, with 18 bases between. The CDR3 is CALGEGPPIRGQLFF. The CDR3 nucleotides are TGTGCTCTTGGGGAAGGGCCGCCCATCCGAGGGCAACTCTTCTTT.

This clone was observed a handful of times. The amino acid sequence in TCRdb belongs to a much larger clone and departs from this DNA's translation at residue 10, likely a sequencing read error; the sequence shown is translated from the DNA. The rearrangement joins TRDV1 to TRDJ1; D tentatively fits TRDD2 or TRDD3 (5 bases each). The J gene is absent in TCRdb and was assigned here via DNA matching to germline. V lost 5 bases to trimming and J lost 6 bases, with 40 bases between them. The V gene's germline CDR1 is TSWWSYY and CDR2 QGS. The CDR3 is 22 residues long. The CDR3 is CALGFHLHLQEGVGSSGYKLIF. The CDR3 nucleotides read TGTGCTCTTGGGTTCCACCTCCACCTACAGGAGGGGGTTGGTTCCAGCGGTTATAAACTCATCTTT.

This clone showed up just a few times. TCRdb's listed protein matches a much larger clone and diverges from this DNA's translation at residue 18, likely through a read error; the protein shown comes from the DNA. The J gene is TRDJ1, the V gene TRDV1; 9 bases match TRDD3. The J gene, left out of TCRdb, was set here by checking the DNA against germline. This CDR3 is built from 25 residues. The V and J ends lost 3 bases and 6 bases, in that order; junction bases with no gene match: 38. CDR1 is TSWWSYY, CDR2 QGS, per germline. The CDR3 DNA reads TGTGCTCTTGGGGAGGCCCTATTCCTACGTTGGGCGCCTGGGGGATCCCGCCCACGGGGCTATAAACTCATCTTT. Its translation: CALGEALFLRWAPGGSRPRGYKLIF.

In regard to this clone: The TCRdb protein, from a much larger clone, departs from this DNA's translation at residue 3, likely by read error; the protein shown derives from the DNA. The CDR3 DNA reads as TGTGCTCATGGGGACACCCTTTATTCCATGACGTACTGGGGGACTTACACCGATAAACTCATCTTT. It specifies CAHGDTLYSMTYWGTYTDKLIF. V gene TRDV1 combines with J gene TRDJ1; 9 nucleotides line up with TRDD3. The J gene was not available in TCRdb and was assigned here by matching the DNA to germline segments. The V gene's germline CDR1 is TSWWSYY and CDR2 QGS. The CDR3 loop spans 22 amino acids.

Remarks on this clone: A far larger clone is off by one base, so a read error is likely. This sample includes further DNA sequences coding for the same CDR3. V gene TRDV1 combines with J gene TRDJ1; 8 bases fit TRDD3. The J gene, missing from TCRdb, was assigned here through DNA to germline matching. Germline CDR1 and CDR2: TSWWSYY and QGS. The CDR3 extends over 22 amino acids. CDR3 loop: CALGTPWNRLSGDIRPIDKLIF. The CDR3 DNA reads TGCGCTCTTGGGACTCCGTGGAATCGACTGTCGGGGGATATTCGTCCTATAGATAAACTCATCTTT.